Sequencing of this T cell receptor beta chain was carried out in a study of control samples from healthy donors and cancer patients. With 7 bases removed from V and 3 bases from J, the gap between germline ends came to 7 bases. Germline V gives CDR1 SEHNR, CDR2 FQNEAQ (reference sequence). The CDR3 contains 13 residues. The data were produced by immunoSEQ multiplex PCR, yet TCRdb's version contains in-frame clones alone and is incomplete. The sample has about 120,000 clones; roughly 91% are singletons. The V call is TRBV7-9, the J call TRBJ1-6; D unclear. The specimen sequenced was blood. The receptor was isolated from a woman in her 70s in good health. CDR3 in amino acids: CASIDNYNSPLHF. The CDR3 region has the DNA TGTGCCAGCATAGACAACTATAATTCACCCCTCCACTTT.